This T cell receptor (beta chain) is drawn from a study of T-cell reconstitution after alpha-beta-depleted transplantation in children. Overall study results and limits: Hyperexpanded clones declined; after one year, newly produced T cells mostly supplied diversity.

The germline CDR1 and CDR2 sequences are SEHNR and FQNEAQ (reference sequence). The J segment lost 4 bases and the V segment lost 5 bases, leaving 2 bases of the junction unmatched. The CDR3 sequence is 14 residues long. Construction of the TCRbeta library involved unique molecular identifiers. TCRdb called the PCR reads again in MiXCR, with one record for every CDR3 protein. Of about 160,000 distinct CDR3 sequences listed, roughly 11% were seen once; the top ten hold roughly 13%. This clonotype appeared many times. The antigen is not known. This chain uses TRBV7-9 with TRBJ1-3; 10 nucleotides match TRBD1. This specimen was PBMCs, taken before TCRalphabeta/CD19-depleted stem cell transplant. This receptor was obtained from a boy between 2 and 10 years old with acute myeloid leukemia, due to receive a stem cell transplant. The CDR3 region has the DNA TGTGCCAGCAGCGGACAGGGGGGAGGAAACACCATATATTTT. Its protein is CASSGQGGGNTIYF.